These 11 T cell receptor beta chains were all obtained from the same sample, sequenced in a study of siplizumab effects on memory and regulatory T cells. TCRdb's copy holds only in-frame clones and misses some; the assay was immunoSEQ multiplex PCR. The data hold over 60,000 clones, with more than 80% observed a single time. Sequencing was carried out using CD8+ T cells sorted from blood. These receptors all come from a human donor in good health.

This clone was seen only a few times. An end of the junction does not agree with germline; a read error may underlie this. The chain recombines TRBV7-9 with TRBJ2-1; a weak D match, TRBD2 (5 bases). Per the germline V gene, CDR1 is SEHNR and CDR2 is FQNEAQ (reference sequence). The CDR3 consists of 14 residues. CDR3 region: CASSVAHSYNEQFF. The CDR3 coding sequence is TGTGCCAGCAGCGTAGCGCACTCCTACAATGAGCAGTTCTTC.

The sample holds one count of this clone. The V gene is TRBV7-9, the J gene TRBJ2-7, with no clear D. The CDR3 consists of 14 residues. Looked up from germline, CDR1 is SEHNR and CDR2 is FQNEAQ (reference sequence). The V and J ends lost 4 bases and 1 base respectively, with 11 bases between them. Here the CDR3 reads CASSYTVGSYEQYF. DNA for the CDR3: TGTGCCAGCAGCTATACAGTAGGGTCCTACGAGCAGTACTTC.

The CDR3 DNA reads TGCGCCAGCAGCTTGGGACAGGGATTCTACGAGCAGTACTTC. This codes for CASSLGQGFYEQYF. The chain is built from TRBV5-1 and TRBJ2-7; 7 bases line up with TRBD1. The CDR3 contains 14 residues. The germline V gene has CDR1 SGHRS and CDR2 YFSETQ. The ends lost 0 bases at V and 3 bases at J; junction bases unmatched: 3.

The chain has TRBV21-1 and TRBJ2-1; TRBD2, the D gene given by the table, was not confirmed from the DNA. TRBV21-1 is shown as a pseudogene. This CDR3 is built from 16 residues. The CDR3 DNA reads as TGTGCCAGCAGCAGATTTACCGGGACTCGGGGGTATGAGCAGTTCTTC. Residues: CASSRFTGTRGYEQFF.

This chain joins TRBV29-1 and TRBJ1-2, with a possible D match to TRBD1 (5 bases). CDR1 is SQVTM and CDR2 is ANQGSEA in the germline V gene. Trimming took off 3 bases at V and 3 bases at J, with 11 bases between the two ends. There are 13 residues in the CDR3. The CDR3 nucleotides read TGCAGCGTTGACGGGGAGGGGTACTATGGCTACACCTTC. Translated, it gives CSVDGEGYYGYTF.

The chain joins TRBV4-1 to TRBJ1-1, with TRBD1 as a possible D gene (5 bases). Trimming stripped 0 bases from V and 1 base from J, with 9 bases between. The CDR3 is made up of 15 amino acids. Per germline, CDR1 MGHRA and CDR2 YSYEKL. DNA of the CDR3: TGCGCCAGCAGCCAAGATCGGGGGTCGAACACTGAAGCTTTCTTT. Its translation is CASSQDRGSNTEAFF.

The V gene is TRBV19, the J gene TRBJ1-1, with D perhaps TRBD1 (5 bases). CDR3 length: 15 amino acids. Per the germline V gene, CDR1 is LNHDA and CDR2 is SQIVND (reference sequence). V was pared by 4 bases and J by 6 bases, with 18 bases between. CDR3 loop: CASSTAGRLAAEAFF. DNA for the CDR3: TGTGCCAGTAGTACGGCAGGGCGACTCGCCGCTGAAGCTTTCTTT.

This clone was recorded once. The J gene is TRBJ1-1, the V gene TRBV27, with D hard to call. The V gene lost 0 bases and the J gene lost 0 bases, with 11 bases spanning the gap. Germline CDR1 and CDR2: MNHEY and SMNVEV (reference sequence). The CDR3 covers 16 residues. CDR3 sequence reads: CASSLSEQSLNTEAFF. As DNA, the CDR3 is TGTGCCAGCAGTTTATCGGAACAGTCCCTGAACACTGAAGCTTTCTTT.

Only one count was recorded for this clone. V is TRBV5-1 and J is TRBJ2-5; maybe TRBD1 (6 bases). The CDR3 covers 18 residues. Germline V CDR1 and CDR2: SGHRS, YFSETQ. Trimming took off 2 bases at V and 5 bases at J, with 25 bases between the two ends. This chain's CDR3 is CASSFLPQTGNPGETQYF. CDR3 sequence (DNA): TGCGCCAGCAGCTTCCTCCCGCAAACAGGGAACCCGGGGGAGACCCAGTACTTC.

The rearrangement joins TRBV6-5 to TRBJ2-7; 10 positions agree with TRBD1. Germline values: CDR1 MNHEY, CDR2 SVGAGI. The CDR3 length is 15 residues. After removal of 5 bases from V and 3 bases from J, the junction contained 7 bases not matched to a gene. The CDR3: CASSNRDRGRYEQYF. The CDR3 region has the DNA TGTGCCAGCAGTAACCGGGACAGGGGACGCTACGAGCAGTACTTC.

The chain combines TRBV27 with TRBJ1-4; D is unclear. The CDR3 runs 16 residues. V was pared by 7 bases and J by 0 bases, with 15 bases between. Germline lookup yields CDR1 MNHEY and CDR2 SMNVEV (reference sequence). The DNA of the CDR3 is TGTGCCAGCACCTTAAGTGTAGGAGCAACTAATGAAAAACTGTTTTTT. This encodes CASTLSVGATNEKLFF.